One and the same sample provided the 30 T cell receptor beta chains below, sequenced in a study of blood T cell repertoires in COVID-19. The assay was immunoSEQ multiplex PCR, and TCRdb's table has in-frame clones only and misses some. The repertoire holds 250,000 or so clones, with about 91% as singletons. The sequenced material came from peripheral blood. These receptors all stem from a woman aged 40 to 49 who had recovered from COVID-19.

The V gene is TRBV6-4, the J gene TRBJ1-2; 10 bases are a match to TRBD1. Looked up from germline, CDR1 is MRHNA and CDR2 is SNTAGT. This CDR3 contains 14 residues. Unmatched junction bases numbered 0, after V lost 3 bases and J lost 2 bases. This CDR3 reads CASSEGQGNYGYTF. The CDR3 nucleotides read TGTGCCAGCAGTGAGGGACAGGGGAACTATGGCTACACCTTC.

The V gene is TRBV11-2, the J gene TRBJ2-1; 7 nucleotides agree with TRBD1. The V segment lost 1 base and the J segment 7 bases; nucleotides outside the gene matches: 7. Germline V gene sequence: CDR1 SGHAT, CDR2 FQNNGV. CDR3 size: 15 residues. CDR3: CASSLGVTGYNEQFF. Here the CDR3 DNA reads TGTGCCAGCAGCTTAGGAGTGACAGGGTATAATGAGCAGTTCTTC.

The chain couples TRBV2 to TRBJ2-4; D perhaps matches TRBD2 (6 bases). The length of the CDR3 is 15 residues. V lost 7 bases and J 0 bases, leaving 13 bases between the germline ends. Germline V gives CDR1 SNHLY, CDR2 FYNNEI. CDR3 residues: CASKVGAGAKNIQYF. The CDR3 DNA sequence: TGTGCCAGCAAGGTGGGAGCGGGAGCCAAAAACATTCAGTACTTC. Filled out from reference TRBV2 and TRBJ2-4, the complete variable domain reads EPEVTQTPSHQVTQMGQEVILRCVPISNHLYFYWYRQILGQKVEFLVSFYNNEISEKSEIFDDQFSVERPDGSNFTLKIRSTKLEDSAMYFCASKVGAGAKNIQYFGAGTRLSVL.

In this sample, this clone turned up once. The chain joins TRBV6-6 to TRBJ2-5, with 13 bases fitting TRBD2. Germline V gives CDR1 MNHNY, CDR2 SVGAGI (reference sequence). V shed 5 bases, J shed 0 bases, and the junction held 6 bases outside the gene matches. This CDR3 contains 17 residues. The CDR3, as DNA: TGTGCCAGCAGTCGGACTAGCGGGGGAGCGTACCAAGAGACCCAGTACTTC. Translated: CASSRTSGGAYQETQYF.

The V call is TRBV11-2, the J call TRBJ2-3; D possibly corresponds to TRBD2 (5 bases). This CDR3 spans 14 amino acids. Germline-derived CDR1 and CDR2 are SGHAT and FQNNGV. V gave up 5 bases and J gave up 1 base, with 10 bases separating them. DNA for the CDR3: TGTGCCAGCAGCCGGACTCCCGGCACAGATACGCAGTATTTT. It yields the protein CASSRTPGTDTQYF.

The rearrangement uses TRBV7-9 and TRBJ1-4; 9 bases match TRBD1. Germline values: CDR1 SEHNR, CDR2 FQNEAQ (reference sequence). With 1 base clipped from V and 8 bases from J, the junction kept 5 bases outside the gene matches. The CDR3 is 15 residues long. The CDR3 nucleotides read TGTGCCAGCAGCTTAGAACCGGGACAGGGCGAAAAACTGTTTTTT. As protein: CASSLEPGQGEKLFF.

The chain combines TRBV9 with TRBJ1-2; D is ambiguous. Trimming took 6 bases from V and 2 from J, leaving 17 bases between them. The CDR3 runs 15 residues. CDR1 is SGDLS and CDR2 is YYNGEE in the germline V gene. The CDR3 DNA sequence: TGTGCCAGCACCCCTGGACTTCTAGCGAACTATGGCTACACCTTC. It codes for CASTPGLLANYGYTF.

This clone was picked up one time. This chain links TRBV6-1 with TRBJ2-5; 8 bases are a match to TRBD2. The ends lost 3 bases at V and 5 bases at J; junction bases unmatched: 8. Germline V CDR1 and CDR2: MNHNS, SASEGT. CDR3 size: 15 residues. The CDR3 is CASSDPGLGLETQYF. The DNA for the CDR3 is TGTGCCAGCAGTGACCCGGGACTAGGCCTCGAGACCCAGTACTTC.

The gene calls are TRBV5-4 and TRBJ2-6, with 7 positions matching TRBD1. Germline values: CDR1 SGHNT, CDR2 YYREEE (reference sequence). The CDR3 sequence is 15 residues long. With V trimmed by 9 bases and J by 1 base, 7 bases remained unmatched. In DNA form, the CDR3 reads TGTGCCACCCAGGGACAGACGTCTGGGGCCAACGTCCTGACTTTC. Its protein product is CATQGQTSGANVLTF.

This chain uses TRBV9 with TRBJ2-7; D unclear. The germline V gene encodes CDR1 SGDLS and CDR2 YYNGEE. The CDR3 runs 11 residues. The ends were cut back, 3 bases at V and 4 bases at J, with 5 bases in the middle. This CDR3 is CASSDEYEQYF. Here the CDR3 DNA reads TGTGCCAGCAGCGACGAGTACGAGCAGTACTTC.

The CDR3: CASSQDISLIPYGYTF. For the CDR3, the DNA is TGCGCCAGCAGCCAAGATATCAGTCTTATTCCCTATGGCTACACCTTC. The rearrangement joins TRBV4-1 to TRBJ1-2; D not certain. This CDR3 contains 16 residues. Trimming left V 0 bases short and J 4 bases short, with 15 bases between. The V gene's germline CDR1 is MGHRA and CDR2 YSYEKL.

The chain links TRBV5-1 to TRBJ1-4; D may be TRBD1 (5 bases). CDR1 is SGHRS, CDR2 YFSETQ, per germline. V shed 5 bases and J shed 7 bases, with 15 bases lying between them. The CDR3 has 14 amino acids. CDR3 sequence (DNA): TGCGCCAGCAGAGAAGCAGGGCCGGGTGAAAAACTGTTTTTT. Amino acid sequence: CASREAGPGEKLFF.

This sequence joins TRBV18 and TRBJ1-1; D ambiguous. The germline V gene encodes CDR1 KGHSH and CDR2 LQKENI. V dropped 5 bases and J dropped 1 base, with 8 bases sitting between them. CDR3 length: 13 amino acids. CDR3 bases: TGTGCCAGCTCAGATACAGAGAACACTGAAGCTTTCTTT. This gives the protein CASSDTENTEAFF. The full variable domain, with the rest looked up from reference TRBV18 and TRBJ1-1, is NAGVMQNPRHLVRRRGQEARLRCSPMKGHSHVYWYRQLPEEGLKFMVYLQKENIIDESGMPKERFSAEFPKEGPSILRIQQVVRGDSAAYFCASSDTENTEAFFGQGTRLTVV.

In this sample, this clone turned up once. The chain combines TRBV19 with TRBJ2-3; maybe TRBD1 (6 bases). There are 13 residues in the CDR3. V shed 7 bases and J shed 5 bases, with 13 bases lying between them. Germline V gene sequence: CDR1 LNHDA, CDR2 SQIVND (reference sequence). The CDR3 DNA reads as TGTGCCAGTACCAGATTAGGGGGAGATACGCAGTATTTT. As protein: CASTRLGGDTQYF.

The chain has TRBV10-2 and TRBJ2-6; D uncertain. This CDR3 is 17 amino acids long. Germline lookup yields CDR1 WSHSY and CDR2 SAAADI. V was cut by 5 bases and J by 0 bases, with 14 bases left in between. The CDR3 is CASSSPTDSSGANVLTF. The DNA of the CDR3 is TGCGCCAGCAGTAGCCCGACCGACTCCTCTGGGGCCAACGTCCTGACTTTC.

This rearrangement joins TRBV7-9 to TRBJ1-2, with no clear D. CDR1 SEHNR and CDR2 FQNEAQ come from the germline V gene (reference sequence). The CDR3 covers 13 residues. The V end was cut by 5 bases, the J end by 1 base, with 8 bases between. The CDR3 is CASSKQLNYGYTF. In nucleotides, the CDR3 is TGTGCCAGCAGCAAACAGCTTAACTATGGCTACACCTTC.

This clone appeared a single time. V is TRBV12-3 or TRBV12-4 and J is TRBJ1-1; a possible D gene is TRBD1 (5 bases). The CDR3 contains 11 residues. CDR3 coding DNA: TGTACCACAGGACTTGGTGCGGAAGCTTTCTTT. This gives the protein CTTGLGAEAFF.

This chain links TRBV5-1 with TRBJ2-5; D unclear. V was pared by 0 bases and J by 2 bases, with 11 bases between. This CDR3 comprises 15 residues. The germline V gene encodes CDR1 SGHRS and CDR2 YFSETQ. CDR3: CASSLAGWQQETQYF. In DNA, the CDR3 is TGCGCCAGCAGCTTGGCCGGGTGGCAACAAGAGACCCAGTACTTC.

As regards this clone: The sample contains more than one DNA sequence encoding this CDR3. The V and J genes are TRBV5-4 and TRBJ1-4; D is ambiguous. V was trimmed by 0 bases and J by 2 bases, leaving 8 bases between them. Looked up from germline, CDR1 is SGHNT and CDR2 is YYREEE (reference sequence). CDR3 length equals 15 residues. This CDR3 reads CASSLGGRTNEKLFF. CDR3 DNA sequence: TGTGCCAGCAGCTTGGGCGGGCGTACTAATGAAAAACTGTTTTTT. Full variable domain (outside the CDR3, taken from reference TRBV5-4 and TRBJ1-4): ETGVTQSPTHLIKTRGQQVTLRCSSQSGHNTVSWYQQALGQGPQFIFQYYREEENGRGNFPPRFSGLQFPNYSSELNVNALELDDSALYLCASSLGGRTNEKLFFGSGTQLSVL.

The J gene is TRBJ2-1, the V gene TRBV15; 8 nucleotides match TRBD2. The V and J ends lost 0 bases and 8 bases, in that order; junction bases with no gene match: 12. The CDR3 is 17 residues long. Germline CDR1 and CDR2: LNHNV and YYDKDF (reference sequence). CDR3 region: CATSRDQGGGLPYEQFF. In DNA form, the CDR3 reads TGTGCCACCAGCAGAGATCAGGGCGGGGGGCTCCCCTATGAGCAGTTCTTC.

The V and J genes are TRBV6-1 and TRBJ2-1, with a tentative D call TRBD2 (6 bases). The CDR3 spans 13 residues. The V and J ends lost 1 base and 10 bases respectively, with 11 bases between them. Germline V gene sequence: CDR1 MNHNS, CDR2 SASEGT. CDR3 residues: CASSEDGGLEQFF. CDR3 coding DNA: TGTGCCAGCAGTGAAGATGGAGGACTAGAGCAGTTCTTC.

The J gene is TRBJ2-7, the V gene TRBV29-1, with a possible D match to TRBD1 (5 bases). V lost 3 bases and J 3 bases, leaving 9 bases between the germline ends. Germline V gene lookup returns CDR1 SQVTM and CDR2 ANQGSEA. The CDR3 runs 12 residues. CDR3 loop: CSVDGQGYEQYF. The CDR3 nucleotides are TGCAGCGTTGATGGGCAGGGCTACGAGCAGTACTTC.

The chain couples TRBV6-5 to TRBJ1-1; D not resolved. Germline-derived CDR1 and CDR2 are MNHEY and SVGAGI. This CDR3 comprises 13 residues. Trimming left V 5 bases short and J 6 bases short, with 13 bases between. CDR3 region: CASSQPPVAEAFF. As DNA, the CDR3 is TGTGCCAGCAGTCAACCCCCGGTGGCTGAAGCTTTCTTT.

CDR3 in DNA: TGCAGTGCTAGTTACGGGACTTACAATGAGCAGTTCTTC. It specifies CSASYGTYNEQFF. The J gene is TRBJ2-1, the V gene TRBV20-1, with TRBD2 as a possible D gene (6 bases). Germline assignment: CDR1 DFQATT and CDR2 SNEGSKA (reference sequence). V lost 3 bases and J 4 bases, leaving 10 bases between the germline ends. The CDR3 runs 13 residues.

V is TRBV28 and J is TRBJ2-6; D remains unclear. Germline assignment: CDR1 MDHEN and CDR2 SYDVKM. Trimming removed 7 bases from V and 3 bases from J, with 13 bases in between. CDR3 size: 15 residues. Here the CDR3 DNA reads TGTGCCAGCACCGGCGGAGTTTATGGGGCCAACGTCCTGACTTTC. Its protein is CASTGGVYGANVLTF.

The rearrangement links TRBV6-2 or TRBV6-3 to TRBJ2-3; 13 bases line up with TRBD2. The V gene end was trimmed by 6 bases and the J gene end by 1 base; junction bases not matched to a gene: 16. The CDR3 is 20 amino acids. Germline values: CDR1 MNHEY, CDR2 SVGEGT. The CDR3 DNA follows: TGTGCCAGCAGCTTCCTACTAGCGGGGGGGCCGTTGTCTGGCACAGATACGCAGTATTTT. Translated, it gives CASSFLLAGGPLSGTDTQYF.

This clone was seen a handful of times. The chain joins TRBV2 to TRBJ1-3, with 7 bases aligning to TRBD1. The CDR3 totals 12 residues. J lost 4 bases, V lost 8 bases, and 2 bases had no gene match. CDR1 is SNHLY, CDR2 FYNNEI, per germline. The CDR3 is CASADRGNTIYF. The CDR3 region has the DNA TGTGCCAGCGCGGACAGGGGAAACACCATATATTTT.

This chain links TRBV7-8 with TRBJ2-3; 9 bases map to TRBD1. Germline CDR1 is SGHVS and CDR2 is FQNEAQ. V shed 3 bases and J 3 bases; nucleotides not matched to a gene: 4. The CDR3 spans 15 residues. CDR3 protein: CASSFDRGNTDTQYF. The CDR3 coding sequence is TGTGCCAGCAGCTTCGACAGGGGGAATACAGATACGCAGTATTTT.

The rearrangement joins TRBV28 to TRBJ2-1; 10 positions agree with TRBD1. The V segment lost 6 bases and the J segment 7 bases; nucleotides outside the gene matches: 6. The CDR3 covers 14 residues. CDR1 and CDR2 from the germline V gene are MDHEN and SYDVKM. The CDR3 region is CASRGQGGTNEQFF. In nucleotides, the CDR3 is TGTGCCAGCAGAGGACAGGGGGGGACGAATGAGCAGTTCTTC.

The chain employs TRBV18 and TRBJ1-2, with TRBD1 identical over 8 bases. Trimming removed 7 bases from V and 5 bases from J; junction bases left unmatched: 12. The CDR3 covers 15 residues. From germline, CDR1 is KGHSH and CDR2 LQKENI. CDR3 amino acids: CASLLDGQGRYGYTF. CDR3 bases: TGTGCCAGCTTGCTCGACGGACAGGGCCGATATGGCTACACCTTC.